This passage covers 26 T cell receptor beta chains from one sample sequenced in a study of prognosis after radiotherapy for stage I lung cancer (dated by TCRdb to the early 2020s). Sequencing used an Illumina HiSeq 3000. Two rounds of multiplex PCR on genomic DNA were used to amplify the TCR beta CDR3 region. The first PCR round used primers specific to each TRBV and TRBJ gene, with sequences filed in Chinese patent CN105087789A. TCRdb passed the public sequencing reads through fastp at Q25 and MiXCR, retaining productive beta sequences. Identical CDR3 protein sequences are pooled into one entry, listed with their most common genes and DNA. The sample contains some 25,000 distinct CDR3 sequences, 30% to 45% of them found a single time. The ten largest clones add up to less than 70% of the sample. Sequenced material: PBMCs, taken before or after stereotactic body radiation therapy (not recorded which). These receptors originate from a donor aged 50 or older with non-small cell lung cancer.

This clonotype came up many times. The V gene is TRBV29-1, the J gene TRBJ2-1; D is uncertain. The CDR3 covers 16 residues. The ends were cut back, 7 bases at V and 0 bases at J, with 19 bases in the middle. Germline CDR1 and CDR2: SQVTM and ANQGSEA. CDR3 amino acids: CSGGFPIPSSYNEQFF. In DNA form, the CDR3 reads TGCAGCGGGGGATTTCCGATCCCGAGCTCCTACAATGAGCAGTTCTTC.

At least ten counts were recorded for this clonotype. This sequence joins TRBV10-3 and TRBJ2-1, with D possibly being TRBD2 (6 bases). Trimming left V 2 bases short and J 1 base short, with 12 bases between. CDR3 length equals 16 residues. Germline V gene lookup returns CDR1 ENHRY and CDR2 SYGVKD. The CDR3 DNA is TGTGCCATCAGTGAGGGCGTAGCGGTTTCCTACAATGAGCAGTTCTTC. Translating gives CAISEGVAVSYNEQFF.

This clonotype was observed many times. The chain has TRBV11-2 and TRBJ2-5; TRBD2 matches 10 bases. The CDR3 loop spans 15 amino acids. CDR1 and CDR2 from the germline V gene are SGHAT and FQNNGV. V lost 5 bases to trimming and J lost 2 bases; unmatched junction nucleotides: 5. CDR3 amino acids: CASSILAGTQETQYF. CDR3 in DNA: TGTGCCAGCAGCATACTAGCGGGGACACAAGAGACCCAGTACTTC.

At least ten counts were recorded for this clonotype. This chain links TRBV28 with TRBJ2-7; D not resolved. Germline CDR1 reads MDHEN; CDR2 reads SYDVKM. CDR3 length equals 10 residues. V lost 6 bases and J 3 bases, leaving 3 bases between the germline ends. CDR3: CASSNYEQYF. The CDR3 DNA reads as TGTGCCAGCAGCAACTACGAGCAGTACTTC.

Many counts were recorded for this clonotype. This rearrangement joins TRBV11-3 to TRBJ1-1, with D unresolved. The germline gives CDR1 SGHNT, CDR2 YENEEA. This CDR3 has 12 residues. V lost 1 base and J lost 6, with 6 bases in between. The DNA for the CDR3 is TGTGCCAGCAGCTTAGCGGTGTCTGAAGCTTTCTTT. Its protein product is CASSLAVSEAFF.

This clonotype occurred many times. The CDR3 protein is CASSLGANYGYTF. The CDR3 bases are TGCGCCAGCAGCTTGGGAGCCAATTATGGCTACACCTTC. The rearrangement links TRBV5-1 to TRBJ1-2; D is ambiguous. From germline, CDR1 is SGHRS and CDR2 YFSETQ. V was cut by 0 bases and J by 5 bases, with 8 bases left in between. CDR3 length: 13 amino acids.

This clonotype was detected many times. The chain carries TRBV3-1 and TRBJ1-6, with D possibly matching TRBD1 (5 bases). The CDR3 has 12 amino acids. V dropped 1 base and J dropped 13 bases, with 8 bases sitting between them. Germline V gene sequence: CDR1 LGHDT, CDR2 YNNKEL (reference sequence). The CDR3 coding sequence is TGTGCCAGCAGCCAAGGATGGGACCCCCTCCACTTT. It translates to CASSQGWDPLHF.

The rearrangement uses TRBV5-1 and TRBJ2-3; 8 nucleotides line up with TRBD2. V lost 2 bases, J lost 4 bases, and 9 bases stayed unmatched. The CDR3 has 16 residues. Germline V gene lookup returns CDR1 SGHRS and CDR2 YFSETQ. CDR3: CASSFVGLAGADTQYF. In DNA, the CDR3 is TGCGCCAGCAGCTTTGTCGGCCTAGCGGGCGCAGATACGCAGTATTTT. Based on the CDR3 plus reference TRBV5-1 and TRBJ2-3, the full variable domain is KAGVTQTPRYLIKTRGQQVTLSCSPISGHRSVSWYQQTPGQGLQFLFEYFSETQRNKGNFPGRFSGRQFSNSRSEMNVSTLELGDSALYLCASSFVGLAGADTQYFGPGTRLTVL.

This clonotype was picked up many times. The chain is built from TRBV28 and TRBJ1-2; no clear D gene. Deletions cut 5 bases from V and 2 bases from J, with 6 bases between. This CDR3 region has 12 residues. Germline-derived CDR1 and CDR2 are MDHEN and SYDVKM. The CDR3 region is CASSPQNYGYTF. The CDR3 nucleotides are TGTGCCAGCAGTCCACAGAACTATGGCTACACCTTC.

This clonotype has ten or more counts. This rearrangement joins TRBV5-1 to TRBJ2-7, with 8 bases aligning to TRBD1. This CDR3 is 14 amino acids long. Looked up from germline, CDR1 is SGHRS and CDR2 is YFSETQ. V lost 4 bases, J lost 2 bases, and 5 bases stayed unmatched. The CDR3 loop is CASSIDRGTYEQYF. The CDR3 coding sequence is TGCGCCAGCAGCATCGACAGGGGTACCTACGAGCAGTACTTC.

Points on this clonotype: A much larger clone lies a single base off, so this may be a read error. This chain joins TRBV29-1 and TRBJ1-1; D is ambiguous. The V end was cut by 0 bases, the J end by 2 bases, with 16 bases between. CDR3 size: 16 residues. The germline gives CDR1 SQVTM, CDR2 ANQGSEA. The CDR3: CSVEDWTPGPNTEAFF. The CDR3 DNA reads as TGCAGCGTTGAAGACTGGACCCCTGGACCTAACACTGAAGCTTTCTTT. Full variable domain (remainder filled in from reference TRBV29-1 and TRBJ1-1): SAVISQKPSRDICQRGTSLTIQCQVDSQVTMMFWYRQQPGQSLTLIATANQGSEATYESGFVIDKFPISRPNLTFSTLTVSNMSPEDSSIYLCSVEDWTPGPNTEAFFGQGTRLTVV.

This clonotype was detected many times. The chain employs TRBV4-2 and TRBJ2-7; maybe TRBD1 (5 bases). Germline lookup yields CDR1 LGHNA and CDR2 YNFKEQ. V lost 3 bases to trimming and J lost 6 bases, with 18 bases between them. The CDR3 contains 15 residues. CDR3 region: CASSQVDSLTGEQYF. In DNA, the CDR3 is TGTGCCAGCAGCCAGGTCGACAGCCTGACGGGCGAGCAGTACTTC.

The rearrangement joins TRBV28 to TRBJ1-1; the D is unclear. CDR1 MDHEN and CDR2 SYDVKM come from the germline V gene. The CDR3 length is 13 residues. Trimming shortened V by 2 bases and J by 8 bases, and 12 bases separated the two germline ends. Here the CDR3 reads CASSLRRFVEAFF. CDR3 in DNA: TGTGCCAGCAGTTTACGACGGTTCGTAGAAGCTTTCTTT.

This clonotype was counted ten times or more. V gene TRBV3-1 combines with J gene TRBJ2-3, with D maybe TRBD2 (5 bases). The CDR3 has 13 residues. The V gene's germline CDR1 is LGHDT and CDR2 YNNKEL (reference sequence). The ends were cut back, 3 bases at V and 6 bases at J, with 10 bases in the middle. The CDR3 DNA reads TGTGCCAGCAGCCATAACGGGGTTGATACGCAGTATTTT. The encoded protein is CASSHNGVDTQYF.

Many counts were recorded for this clonotype. This chain uses TRBV7-9 with TRBJ1-6, with D perhaps TRBD1 (5 bases). CDR3 size: 15 residues. Trimming stripped 2 bases from V and 6 bases from J, with 11 bases between. Germline V gene sequence: CDR1 SEHNR, CDR2 FQNEAQ (reference sequence). DNA of the CDR3: TGTGCCAGCAGCTTATGGCAGGGCCCTAATTCACCCCTCCACTTT. It translates to CASSLWQGPNSPLHF.

This clonotype turned up a few times. This chain links TRBV6-4 with TRBJ2-3; D unresolved. Germline V gives CDR1 MRHNA, CDR2 SNTAGT. The CDR3 sequence is 11 residues long. Trimming removed 6 bases at V and 6 bases at J, with 7 bases between. The CDR3 loop is CASSAEDTQYF. CDR3 in DNA: TGTGCCAGCAGCGCAGAGGATACGCAGTATTTT.

This clonotype was detected a few times. A far larger clone lies a single base away; this is likely a read error. The chain has TRBV12-3 or TRBV12-4 and TRBJ2-5; possible D gene TRBD2, 5 bases. The last part of the DNA fits TRBJ2-1 better; the J call may be wrong. CDR3 length: 13 amino acids. CDR3 amino acids: CASSPLEDLEQFF. CDR3 nucleotide sequence: TGTGCCAGCAGCCCCCTGGAGGACCTTGAGCAGTTCTTC.

This clonotype has ten or more counts. This sequence joins TRBV18 and TRBJ2-1; 7 bases are shared with TRBD1. V shed 2 bases and J 5 bases; nucleotides not matched to a gene: 3. The germline gives CDR1 KGHSH, CDR2 LQKENI. This CDR3 is built from 14 residues. This CDR3 is CASSPVDRDNEQFF. The DNA of the CDR3 is TGTGCCAGCTCACCAGTAGACAGGGACAATGAGCAGTTCTTC.

This clonotype showed up many times. The chain combines TRBV6-5 with TRBJ1-2, with D uncertain. This CDR3 contains 13 residues. V gave up 0 bases and J gave up 7 bases, with 9 bases separating them. CDR1 MNHEY and CDR2 SVGAGI come from the germline V gene. CDR3 in amino acids: CASSYSLDGGYTF. As DNA, the CDR3 is TGTGCCAGCAGTTACTCCCTTGACGGTGGCTACACCTTC.

Comments on this clonotype: A far larger clone is a single base away, which makes a read error likely. The chain carries TRBV6-2 or TRBV6-3 and TRBJ1-3; D unresolved. CDR3 length equals 13 residues. The germline V gene encodes CDR1 MNHEY and CDR2 SVGEGT. This chain's CDR3 is CASSVQVGNTIHF. The CDR3 DNA is TGTGCCAGCAGCGTACAAGTCGGAAACACCATACATTTT.

This clonotype was counted between two and nine times. Sequence at one end of the junction differs from germline and may be a read error. V is TRBV11-3 and J is TRBJ2-2, with D perhaps matching TRBD2 (5 bases). This CDR3 contains 14 residues. Germline V gives CDR1 SGHNT, CDR2 YENEEA. The CDR3 protein is CAGSLVEVDGELFF. CDR3 in DNA: TGTGCCGGCAGCTTAGTGGAGGTAGATGGGGAGCTGTTTTTT.

The V call is TRBV12-3 or TRBV12-4, the J call TRBJ1-1, with no clear D. Trimming stripped 5 bases from V and 7 bases from J, with 17 bases between. CDR3 length: 14 amino acids. The CDR3 region has the DNA TGTGCCAGCAGTACACAATCCACGGGTGTTGAAGCTTTCTTT. It translates to CASSTQSTGVEAFF.

This clonotype was observed at least ten times. The CDR3, as DNA: TGTGCCAGCAGGTTTAATCTCTACGAGCAGTACTTC. As protein: CASRFNLYEQYF. The rearrangement uses TRBV6-4 and TRBJ2-7; D remains unclear. Germline CDR1 reads MRHNA; CDR2 reads SNTAGT. The CDR3 loop spans 12 amino acids. Trimming cost V 6 bases and J 3 bases, with 9 bases left between them.

This clonotype appeared a single time. The chain employs TRBV20-1 and TRBJ2-7; D remains unclear. From germline, CDR1 is DFQATT and CDR2 SNEGSKA (reference sequence). The CDR3 contains 14 residues. V lost 1 base to trimming and J lost 5 bases, with 15 bases between them. CDR3 region: CSARVSSGLNEQYF. The DNA for the CDR3 is TGCAGTGCTAGAGTATCCAGTGGGCTCAACGAGCAGTACTTC.

This clonotype was recorded many times. This chain uses TRBV20-1 with TRBJ2-7; either TRBD1 or TRBD2 may fit D (5 bases each). CDR1 is DFQATT, CDR2 SNEGSKA, per germline (reference sequence). The CDR3 is made up of 14 amino acids. Trimming left V 6 bases short and J 0 bases short, with 15 bases between. In DNA, the CDR3 is TGCAGTGCCTACCGGGACGGATCCTCCTACGAGCAGTACTTC. This translates into CSAYRDGSSYEQYF.

The J gene is TRBJ2-1, the V gene TRBV27, with 14 bases that match TRBD2. The CDR3 extends over 18 amino acids. Germline V gives CDR1 MNHEY, CDR2 SMNVEV (reference sequence). The CDR3 protein is CARTPYGTSGSSYNEQFF. The CDR3 DNA follows: TGTGCAAGAACGCCTTACGGGACTAGCGGGAGCTCCTACAATGAGCAGTTCTTC.